This T cell receptor beta chain was retrieved from a study of T cell responses to AZD1222 COVID-19 vaccine. Notes on the study in general: Mostly white British, mostly female donors; authors suggested clonal diversity may be underestimated. No day 14 peak samples; only post-peak repertoires were characterized.

The table came from immunoSEQ multiplex PCR; TCRdb's copy has only in-frame clones and leaves some out. The table includes some 140,000 clones, around 89% detected once. To note about this clone: The antigen remains undetermined.

The V and J ends lost 2 bases and 2 bases respectively, with 4 bases between them. The CDR3 contains 14 residues. Germline lookup yields CDR1 KGHSY and CDR2 FQNENV. The chain recombines TRBV16 with TRBJ1-6; D gene unclear. Sequenced material: peripheral blood, taken 28 days after the second AZD1222 dose. The sequence was collected from an adult who received the AZD1222 COVID-19 vaccine. The CDR3 sequence is CASSQGTYNSPLHF. CDR3 sequence (DNA): TGTGCCAGCAGCCAAGGCACCTATAATTCACCCCTCCACTTT.